The 6 T cell receptor beta chains reported below all come from one sample, sequenced in a study of human T cells and chemical hapten exposure. TCRdb ran MiXCR on the RACE reads and lists one entry per CDR3 protein. The table includes under 200,000 distinct CDR3 sequences, 30% detected once. Documented time point: pre-sensitization, week 0. Stated treatment: therapeutic diphenylcyclopropenone sensitization with weekly scalp DPC. This material consisted of whole blood, taken in connection with sensitization to the hapten diphenylcyclopropenone (DPC). The receptors derive from a woman under 40 with alopecia areata. Some clones in this sample may be carry-over from other donors' samples.

Only a few counts were recorded for this clonotype. The J gene is TRBJ2-6, the V gene TRBV18; no clear D. The CDR3 is made up of 17 amino acids. Germline V gives CDR1 KGHSH, CDR2 LQKENI. Trimming took off 3 bases at V and 0 bases at J, with 12 bases between the two ends. The CDR3 spells CASSPLEHRSGANVLTF. CDR3 sequence (DNA): TGTGCCAGCTCACCCCTGGAGCATCGCTCTGGGGCCAACGTCCTGACTTTC.

The chain couples TRBV4-1 to TRBJ2-3; 7 nucleotides match TRBD2. J lost 1 base, V lost 4 bases, and 8 bases had no gene match. The germline V gene encodes CDR1 MGHRA and CDR2 YSYEKL. The length of the CDR3 is 16 residues. CDR3 DNA sequence: TGCGCCAGCAGCCGAATAACTAGCGCTCGCACAGATACGCAGTATTTT. Protein product: CASSRITSARTDTQYF.

The chain is built from TRBV5-6 and TRBJ1-2; possibly TRBD1 for D (5 bases). The V gene's germline CDR1 is SGHDT and CDR2 YYEEEE. This CDR3 has 12 amino acids. Trimming removed 3 bases from V and 8 bases from J, with 11 bases in between. Here the CDR3 DNA reads TGTGCCAGCAGCTGGGGACGTGGAGGCTACACCTTC. It yields the protein CASSWGRGGYTF.

This clonotype showed up just a few times. The V call is TRBV24-1, the J call TRBJ1-4, with a possible D match to TRBD1 (6 bases). Deletions cut 3 bases from V and 5 bases from J, with 18 bases between. The CDR3 is 17 amino acids. Germline-derived CDR1 and CDR2 are KGHDR and SFDVKD. The CDR3 coding sequence is TGTGCCACCAGTGATCGTGCCCTCACAGGGAAGAATGAAAAACTGTTTTTT. It specifies CATSDRALTGKNEKLFF.

This clonotype was observed a handful of times. The DNA of the CDR3 is TGCAGCGTTGAAGGGTCGGGAGGACCCTATGGCTACACCTTC. It codes for CSVEGSGGPYGYTF. The chain combines TRBV29-1 with TRBJ1-2; D is unclear. Between the trimmed V and J ends, which lost 1 base and 4 bases, there was a span of 13 bases. CDR1 is SQVTM, CDR2 ANQGSEA, per germline. This CDR3 has 14 amino acids. Filled out from reference TRBV29-1 and TRBJ1-2, the complete variable domain reads SAVISQKPSRDICQRGTSLTIQCQVDSQVTMMFWYRQQPGQSLTLIATANQGSEATYESGFVIDKFPISRPNLTFSTLTVSNMSPEDSSIYLCSVEGSGGPYGYTFGSGTRLTVV.

The chain employs TRBV7-2 and TRBJ1-1; 7 bases line up with TRBD1. The V gene's germline CDR1 is SGHTA and CDR2 FQGNSA. V shed 0 bases, J shed 4 bases, and the junction held 8 bases outside the gene matches. CDR3 length: 16 residues. The CDR3 DNA sequence: TGTGCCAGCAGCTTAGCGGAAGTATCAGGGGGCACTGAAGCTTTCTTT. Protein product: CASSLAEVSGGTEAFF.